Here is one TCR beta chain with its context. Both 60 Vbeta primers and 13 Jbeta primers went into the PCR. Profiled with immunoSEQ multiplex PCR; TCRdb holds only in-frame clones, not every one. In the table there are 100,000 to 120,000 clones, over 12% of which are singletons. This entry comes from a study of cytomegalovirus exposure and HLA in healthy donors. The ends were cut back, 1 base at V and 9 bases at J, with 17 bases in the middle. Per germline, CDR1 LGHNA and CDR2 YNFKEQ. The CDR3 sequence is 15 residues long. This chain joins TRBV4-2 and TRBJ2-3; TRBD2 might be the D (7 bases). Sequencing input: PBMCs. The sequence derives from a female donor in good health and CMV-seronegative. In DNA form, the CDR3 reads TGTGCCAGCAGCCAAGGTGGTGGGGGGGCCGCGACGCAGTATTTT. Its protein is CASSQGGGGAATQYF.